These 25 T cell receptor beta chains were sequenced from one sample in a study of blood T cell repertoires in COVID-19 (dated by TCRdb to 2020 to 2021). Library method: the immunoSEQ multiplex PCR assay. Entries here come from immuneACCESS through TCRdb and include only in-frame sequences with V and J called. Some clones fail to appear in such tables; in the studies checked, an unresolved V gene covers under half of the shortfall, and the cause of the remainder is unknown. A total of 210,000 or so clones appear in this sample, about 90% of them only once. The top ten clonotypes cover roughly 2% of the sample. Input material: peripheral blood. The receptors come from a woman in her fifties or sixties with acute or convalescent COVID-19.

Here the CDR3 DNA reads TGTGCCAGCAGTGCAGGGGGACAGCCCTACTACGAGCAGTACTTC. Amino acids: CASSAGGQPYYEQYF. This chain connects TRBV2 to TRBJ2-7, with 7 bases lining up with TRBD1. With 4 bases clipped from V and 3 bases from J, the junction kept 9 bases outside the gene matches. The CDR3 runs to 15 residues. The germline CDR1 and CDR2 sequences are SNHLY and FYNNEI.

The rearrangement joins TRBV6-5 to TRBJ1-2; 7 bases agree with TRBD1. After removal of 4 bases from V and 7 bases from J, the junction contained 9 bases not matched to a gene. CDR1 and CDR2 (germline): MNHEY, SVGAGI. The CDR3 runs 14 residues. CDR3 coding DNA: TGTGCCAGCAGTTCTACGGACAGGCTTACTGGCTACACCTTC. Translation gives CASSSTDRLTGYTF.

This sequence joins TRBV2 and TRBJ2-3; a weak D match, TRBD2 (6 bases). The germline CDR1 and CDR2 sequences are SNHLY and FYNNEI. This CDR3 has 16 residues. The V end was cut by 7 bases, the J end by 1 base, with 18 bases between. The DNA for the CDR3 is TGTGCCAGCACCCCTCGTGGCGGGAAGGGCACAGATACGCAGTATTTT. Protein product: CASTPRGGKGTDTQYF.

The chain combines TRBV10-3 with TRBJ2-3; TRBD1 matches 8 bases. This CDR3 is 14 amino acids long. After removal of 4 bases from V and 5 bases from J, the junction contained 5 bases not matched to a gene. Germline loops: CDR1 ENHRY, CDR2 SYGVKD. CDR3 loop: CAISAGGGKDTQYF. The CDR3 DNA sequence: TGTGCCATCAGTGCAGGGGGCGGCAAAGATACGCAGTATTTT.

The CDR3 DNA is TGTGCCACCAGTGATGGGGCACAGGGACAACTGTTTTTT. Translated, it gives CATSDGAQGQLFF. V usage is TRBV24-1 and J usage is TRBJ1-4; tentatively, D is TRBD1 (6 bases). This CDR3 spans 13 amino acids. V was cut by 3 bases and J by 12 bases, with 13 bases left in between. The germline V gene encodes CDR1 KGHDR and CDR2 SFDVKD.

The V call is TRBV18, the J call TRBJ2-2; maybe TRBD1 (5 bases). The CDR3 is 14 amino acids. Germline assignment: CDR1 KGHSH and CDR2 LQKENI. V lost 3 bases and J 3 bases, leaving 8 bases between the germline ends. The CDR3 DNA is TGTGCCAGCTCACCGAGACAGCACACCGGGGAGCTGTTTTTT. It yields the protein CASSPRQHTGELFF.

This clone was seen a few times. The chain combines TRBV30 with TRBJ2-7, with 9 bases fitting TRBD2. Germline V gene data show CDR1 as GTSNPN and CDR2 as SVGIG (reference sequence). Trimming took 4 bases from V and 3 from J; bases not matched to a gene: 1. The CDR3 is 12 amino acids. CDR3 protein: CAWTSGDYEQYF. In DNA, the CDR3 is TGTGCCTGGACTAGCGGGGACTACGAGCAGTACTTC.

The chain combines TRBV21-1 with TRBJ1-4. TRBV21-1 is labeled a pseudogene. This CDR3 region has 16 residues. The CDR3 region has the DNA TGTGCCAGCAGCAAAGCGGAGACCCGACCCGATGAAAAACTGTTTTTT. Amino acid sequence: CASSKAETRPDEKLFF.

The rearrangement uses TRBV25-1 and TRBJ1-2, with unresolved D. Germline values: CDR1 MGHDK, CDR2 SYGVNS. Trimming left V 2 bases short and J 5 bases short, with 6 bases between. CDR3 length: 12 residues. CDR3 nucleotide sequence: TGTGCCAGCAGTGAAGAGGGTTATGGCTACACCTTC. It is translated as CASSEEGYGYTF.

Written as DNA, the CDR3 is TGTGCCAGCAGTGGGAGCAGGGGGGCCTACAATGAGCAGTTCTTC. It codes for CASSGSRGAYNEQFF. The chain carries TRBV25-1 and TRBJ2-1, with D maybe TRBD1 (7 bases). CDR1 MGHDK and CDR2 SYGVNS come from the germline V gene. V lost 4 bases to trimming and J lost 2 bases, with 12 bases between them. The CDR3 covers 15 residues.

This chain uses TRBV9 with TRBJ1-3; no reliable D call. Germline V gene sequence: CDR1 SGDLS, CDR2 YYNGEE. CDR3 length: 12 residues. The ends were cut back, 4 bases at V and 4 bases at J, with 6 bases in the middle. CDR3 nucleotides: TGTGCCAGCAGCCCGACAGGAAACACCATATATTTT. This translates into CASSPTGNTIYF.

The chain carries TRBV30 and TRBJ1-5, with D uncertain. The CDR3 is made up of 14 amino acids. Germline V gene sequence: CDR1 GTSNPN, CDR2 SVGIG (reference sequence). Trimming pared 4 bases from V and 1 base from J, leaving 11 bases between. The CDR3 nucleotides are TGTGCCTGGACCCCGCGGCGAAGCAATCAGCCCCAGCATTTT. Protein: CAWTPRRSNQPQHF. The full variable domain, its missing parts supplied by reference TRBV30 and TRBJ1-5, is SQTIHQWPATLVQPVGSPLSLECTVEGTSNPNLYWYRQAAGRGLQLLFYSVGIGQISSEVPQNLSASRPQDRQFILSSKKLLLSDSGFYLCAWTPRRSNQPQHFGDGTRLSIL.

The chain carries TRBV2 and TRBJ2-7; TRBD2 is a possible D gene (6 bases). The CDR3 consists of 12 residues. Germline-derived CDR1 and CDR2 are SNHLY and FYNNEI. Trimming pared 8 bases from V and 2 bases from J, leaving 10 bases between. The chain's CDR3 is CASGVAAYEQYF. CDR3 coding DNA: TGTGCCAGCGGGGTAGCGGCCTACGAGCAGTACTTC.

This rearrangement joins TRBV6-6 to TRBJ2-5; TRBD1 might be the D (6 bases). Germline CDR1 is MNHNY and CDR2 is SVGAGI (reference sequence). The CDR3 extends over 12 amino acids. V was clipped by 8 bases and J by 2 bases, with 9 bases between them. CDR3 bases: TGTGCCAGCTTGGGACATCAAGAGACCCAGTACTTC. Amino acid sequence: CASLGHQETQYF.

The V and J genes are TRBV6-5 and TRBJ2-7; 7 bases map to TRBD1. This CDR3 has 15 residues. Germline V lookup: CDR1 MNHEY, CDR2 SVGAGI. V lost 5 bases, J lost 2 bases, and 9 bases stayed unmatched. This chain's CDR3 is CASSNDREPAYEQYF. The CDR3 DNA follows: TGTGCCAGCAGTAACGACAGGGAACCAGCCTACGAGCAGTACTTC.

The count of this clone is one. CDR3 sequence (DNA): TGTGCCTGGAGTGGGGGGGTTTGGAGGCAGCCCCAGCATTTT. This encodes CAWSGGVWRQPQHF. V is TRBV30 and J is TRBJ1-5; D possibly corresponds to TRBD1 (5 bases). The CDR3 runs 14 residues. Germline V gene data show CDR1 as GTSNPN and CDR2 as SVGIG (reference sequence). Trimming pared 1 base from V and 7 bases from J, leaving 14 bases between.

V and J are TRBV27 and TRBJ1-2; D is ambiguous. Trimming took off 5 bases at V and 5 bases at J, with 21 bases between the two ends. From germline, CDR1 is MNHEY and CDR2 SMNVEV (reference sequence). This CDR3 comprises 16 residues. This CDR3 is CASSPNSLPWTYGYTF. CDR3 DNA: TGTGCCAGCAGTCCAAATTCCCTCCCGTGGACTTATGGCTACACCTTC.

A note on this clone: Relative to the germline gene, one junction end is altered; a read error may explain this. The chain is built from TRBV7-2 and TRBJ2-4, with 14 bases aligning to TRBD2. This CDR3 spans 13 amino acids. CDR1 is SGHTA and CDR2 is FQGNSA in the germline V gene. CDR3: CASSLGGTSGSHF. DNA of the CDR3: TGTGCCAGCAGCTTAGGGGGGACTAGCGGGAGTCACTTC.

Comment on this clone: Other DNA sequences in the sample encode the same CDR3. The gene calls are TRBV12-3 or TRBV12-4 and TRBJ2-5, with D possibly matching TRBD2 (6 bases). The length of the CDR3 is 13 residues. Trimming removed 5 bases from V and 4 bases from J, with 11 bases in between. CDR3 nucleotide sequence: TGTGCCAGCAGTCGGGGACTCCTAGAGACCCAGTACTTC. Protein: CASSRGLLETQYF.

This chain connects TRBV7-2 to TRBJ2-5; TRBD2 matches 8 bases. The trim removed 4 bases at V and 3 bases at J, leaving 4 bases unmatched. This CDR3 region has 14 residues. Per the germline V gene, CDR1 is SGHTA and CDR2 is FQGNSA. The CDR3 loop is CASSYAGGEETQYF. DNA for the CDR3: TGTGCCAGCAGCTACGCCGGGGGGGAAGAGACCCAGTACTTC.

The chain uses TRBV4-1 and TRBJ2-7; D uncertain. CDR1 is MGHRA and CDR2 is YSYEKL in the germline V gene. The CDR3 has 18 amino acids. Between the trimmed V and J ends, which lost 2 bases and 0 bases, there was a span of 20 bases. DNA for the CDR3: TGCGCCAGCAGCCAAAAAAGGAACCCGGGTTCAAGCTCCTACGAGCAGTACTTC. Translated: CASSQKRNPGSSSYEQYF.

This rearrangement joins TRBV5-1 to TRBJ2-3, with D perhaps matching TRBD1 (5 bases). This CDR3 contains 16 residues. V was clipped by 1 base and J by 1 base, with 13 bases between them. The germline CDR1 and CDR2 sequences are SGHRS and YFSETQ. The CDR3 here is CASSLSQGPGTDTQYF. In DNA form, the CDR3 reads TGCGCCAGCAGCTTGTCGCAGGGTCCTGGCACAGATACGCAGTATTTT.

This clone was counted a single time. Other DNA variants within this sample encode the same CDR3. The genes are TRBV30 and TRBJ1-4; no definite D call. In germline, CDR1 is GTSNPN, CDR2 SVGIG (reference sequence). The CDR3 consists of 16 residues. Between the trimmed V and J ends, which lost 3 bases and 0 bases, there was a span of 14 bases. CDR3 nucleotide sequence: TGTGCCTGGAGCCCCCTCTTGTCTGCAACTAATGAAAAACTGTTTTTT. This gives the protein CAWSPLLSATNEKLFF.

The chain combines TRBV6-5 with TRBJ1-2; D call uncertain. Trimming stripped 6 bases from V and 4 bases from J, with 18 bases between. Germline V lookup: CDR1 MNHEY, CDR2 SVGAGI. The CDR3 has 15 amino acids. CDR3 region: CASRKGITEGYGYTF. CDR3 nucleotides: TGTGCCAGCAGGAAAGGGATAACCGAGGGCTATGGCTACACCTTC.

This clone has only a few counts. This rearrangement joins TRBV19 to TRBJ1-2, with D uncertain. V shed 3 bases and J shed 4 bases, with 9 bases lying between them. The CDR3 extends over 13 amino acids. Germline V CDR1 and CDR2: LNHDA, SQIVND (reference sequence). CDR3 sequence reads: CASSIEAVYGYTF. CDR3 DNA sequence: TGTGCCAGTAGTATCGAGGCAGTCTATGGCTACACCTTC.